This TCR beta chain stems from a study of cytomegalovirus exposure and HLA in healthy donors. Study-level findings and limits: As was reported, the classifier diagnosed cytomegalovirus status with high specificity and sensitivity.

Assay used: immunoSEQ multiplex PCR; TCRdb lists only in-frame clones, some missing. Altogether 250,000 to 400,000 clones are present, 88% being singletons, with the ten largest covering roughly 0.96%. This clone appeared a single time. Its cognate antigen is unknown. The sample consisted of PBMCs. This clonotype originated in a young man in good health and CMV-seronegative.

CDR3 nucleotides: TGCAGCGCAGGACAGGGAAGGGGGACTGAAGCTTTCTTT. The encoded protein is CSAGQGRGTEAFF. The rearrangement links TRBV29-1 to TRBJ1-1, with 8 positions matching TRBD1. The CDR3 is made up of 13 amino acids. Germline CDR1 is SQVTM and CDR2 is ANQGSEA. Unmatched junction bases numbered 9, after V lost 7 bases and J lost 5 bases.